This T cell receptor (beta chain) was sequenced during a study of shared T cell receptors in the human thymus. Data came from immunoSEQ multiplex PCR; TCRdb stores just in-frame clones and leaves some out. The repertoire has just under 550,000 clones, around 78% of them found once; the top ten carry about 0.014%. The same sample was also studied in work on human thymus T cells. Turning to that study: Donors were healthy Finnish babies undergoing corrective operations for congenital heart defects. Thymus specimens were resections from corrective heart surgery. Apparent skewing of V and J gene usage characterized both thymic and blood repertoires. Related research has reported that thymic repertoires overlap highly among unrelated individuals.

The sequenced sample was thymocytes. The clonotype originates from a boy in the first two years of life with a congenital heart defect.

This CDR3 is CASNPGGGSGNTIYF. For the CDR3, the DNA is TGTGCCAGTAACCCCGGGGGGGGGTCTGGAAACACCATATATTTT. This chain joins TRBV19 and TRBJ1-3, with a tentative D call TRBD1 (5 bases). The CDR3 runs to 15 residues. The V end lost 7 bases, the J end lost 1 base, and 14 bases lay between the germline ends. Germline V gene data show CDR1 as LNHDA and CDR2 as SQIVND (reference sequence).